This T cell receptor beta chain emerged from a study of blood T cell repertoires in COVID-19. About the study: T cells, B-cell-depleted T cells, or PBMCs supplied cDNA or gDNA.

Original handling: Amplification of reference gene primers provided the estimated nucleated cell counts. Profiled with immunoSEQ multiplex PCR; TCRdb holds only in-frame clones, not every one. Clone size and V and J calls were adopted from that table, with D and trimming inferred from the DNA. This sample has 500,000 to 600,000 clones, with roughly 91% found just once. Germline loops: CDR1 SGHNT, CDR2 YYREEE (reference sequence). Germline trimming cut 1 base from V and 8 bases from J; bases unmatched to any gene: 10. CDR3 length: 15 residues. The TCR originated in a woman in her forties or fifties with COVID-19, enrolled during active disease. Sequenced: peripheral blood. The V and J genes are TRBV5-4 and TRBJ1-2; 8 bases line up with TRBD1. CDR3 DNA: TGTGCCAGCAGCTTGACTGTCGACAGGGGACGGGGCTACACCTTC. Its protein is CASSLTVDRGRGYTF.